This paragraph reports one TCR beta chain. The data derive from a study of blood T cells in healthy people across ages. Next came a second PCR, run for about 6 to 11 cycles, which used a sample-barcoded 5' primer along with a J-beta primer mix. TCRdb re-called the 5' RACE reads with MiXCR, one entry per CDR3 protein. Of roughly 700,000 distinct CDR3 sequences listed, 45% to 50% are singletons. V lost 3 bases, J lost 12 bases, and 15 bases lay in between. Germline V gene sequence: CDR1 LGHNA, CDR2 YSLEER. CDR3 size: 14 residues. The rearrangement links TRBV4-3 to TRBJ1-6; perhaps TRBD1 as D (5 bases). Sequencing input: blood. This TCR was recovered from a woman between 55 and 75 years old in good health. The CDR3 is CASSQGLRTGPLHF. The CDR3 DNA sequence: TGCGCCAGCAGCCAGGGGCTCAGAACGGGACCCCTCCACTTT.